These 4 T cell receptor beta chains were sequenced from one sample in a study of T cells in Graves' hyperthyroidism and ophthalmopathy (dated by TCRdb to about 2019). Libraries came from multiplex PCR. The sequencer listed for this sample is Illumina HiSeq 2000. The TCR beta CDR3 regions were amplified from the RNA transcripts. The TCR CDR3 was subjected to a first round of RT-PCR using the HTBI primer set and the Qiagen OneStep RT-PCR kit. TCRdb redid the processing of the public reads, applying fastp at Q25 and MiXCR, and retained in-frame beta chains. Rows merge per CDR3 protein into single entries with the most common DNA and genes. This sample gives around 300,000 distinct CDR3 sequences in total; about an eighth of them show up just once. The ten largest make up around 7.9% of the sample. The source material was blood. These receptors all stem from a woman aged 25 to 39 with Graves' hyperthyroidism that later progressed to Graves' ophthalmopathy.

This clonotype showed up many times. This chain links TRBV27 with TRBJ1-2, with D possibly TRBD1 on 5 matching bases. The length of the CDR3 is 11 residues. The germline V gene encodes CDR1 MNHEY and CDR2 SMNVEV (reference sequence). V was clipped by 5 bases and J by 7 bases, with 8 bases between them. The CDR3 loop reads CASSGQGGYTF. The CDR3 nucleotides read TGTGCCAGCAGTGGGCAGGGTGGCTACACCTTC.

Only a few counts were recorded for this clonotype. This rearrangement joins TRBV27 to TRBJ1-1; D perhaps matches TRBD1 (6 bases). The CDR3 is 16 amino acids. V was pared by 8 bases and J by 0 bases, with 19 bases between. Per germline, CDR1 MNHEY and CDR2 SMNVEV (reference sequence). DNA for the CDR3: TGTGCCAGCGCTCGAAAGGGGGGCCGGGTGAACACTGAAGCTTTCTTT. This translates into CASARKGGRVNTEAFF.

The V and J genes are TRBV2 and TRBJ2-5; 8 bases align to TRBD2. This CDR3 region has 16 residues. The V gene's germline CDR1 is SNHLY and CDR2 FYNNEI. Germline trimming cut 11 bases from V and 1 base from J; bases unmatched to any gene: 15. This CDR3 is CAARPAILAAQETQYF. Written as DNA, the CDR3 is TGTGCCGCCCGCCCGGCTATACTAGCGGCCCAAGAGACCCAGTACTTC.

This clonotype was found many times. The chain couples TRBV29-1 to TRBJ2-5, with 8 bases that match TRBD2. The V gene end was trimmed by 2 bases and the J gene end by 4 bases; junction bases not matched to a gene: 6. The V gene's germline CDR1 is SQVTM and CDR2 ANQGSEA. This CDR3 has 14 residues. This CDR3 reads CSVESGRAGETQYF. CDR3 nucleotide sequence: TGCAGCGTTGAAAGCGGGAGAGCTGGAGAGACCCAGTACTTC.